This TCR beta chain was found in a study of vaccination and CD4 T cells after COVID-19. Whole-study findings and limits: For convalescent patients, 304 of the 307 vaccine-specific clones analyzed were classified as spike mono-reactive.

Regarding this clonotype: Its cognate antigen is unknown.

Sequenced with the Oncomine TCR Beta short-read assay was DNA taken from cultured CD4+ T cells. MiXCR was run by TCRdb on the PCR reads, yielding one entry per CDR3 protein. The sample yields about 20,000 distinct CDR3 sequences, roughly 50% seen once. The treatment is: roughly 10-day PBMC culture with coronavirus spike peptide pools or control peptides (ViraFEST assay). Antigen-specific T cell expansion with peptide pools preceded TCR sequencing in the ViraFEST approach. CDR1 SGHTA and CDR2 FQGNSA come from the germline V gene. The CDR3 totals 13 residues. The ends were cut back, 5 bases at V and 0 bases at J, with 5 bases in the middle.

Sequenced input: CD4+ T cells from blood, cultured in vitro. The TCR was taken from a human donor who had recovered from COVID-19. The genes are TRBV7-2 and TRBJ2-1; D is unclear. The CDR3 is CASSPDSYNEQFF. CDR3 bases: TGTGCCAGCAGCCCCGACTCCTACAATGAGCAGTTCTTC.